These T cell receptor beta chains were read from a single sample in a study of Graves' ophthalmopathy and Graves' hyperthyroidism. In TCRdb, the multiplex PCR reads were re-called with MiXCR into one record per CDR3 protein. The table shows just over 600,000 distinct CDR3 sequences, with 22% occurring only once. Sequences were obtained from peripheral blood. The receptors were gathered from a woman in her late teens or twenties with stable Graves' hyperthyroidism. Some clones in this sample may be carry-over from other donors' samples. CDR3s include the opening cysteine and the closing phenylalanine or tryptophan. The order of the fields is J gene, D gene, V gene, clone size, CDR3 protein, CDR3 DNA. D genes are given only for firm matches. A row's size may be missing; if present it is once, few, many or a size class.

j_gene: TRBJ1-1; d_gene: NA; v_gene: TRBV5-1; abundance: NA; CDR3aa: CASSLRQSEDTEAFF; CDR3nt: TGCGCCAGCAGCTTACGCCAGAGTGAGGACACTGAAGCTTTCTTT
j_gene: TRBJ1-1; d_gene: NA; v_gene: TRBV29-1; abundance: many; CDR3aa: CSVGTGRTEAFF; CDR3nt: TGCAGCGTCGGCACAGGGAGGACTGAAGCTTTCTTT
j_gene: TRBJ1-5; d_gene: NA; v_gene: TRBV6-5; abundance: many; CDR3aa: CASRRSSNQPQHF; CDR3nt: TGTGCGAGCAGACGTTCTAGCAATCAGCCCCAGCATTTT
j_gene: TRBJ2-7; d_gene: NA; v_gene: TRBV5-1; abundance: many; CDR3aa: CASRTQGNEQYF; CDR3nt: TGCGCCAGCAGGACCCAGGGTAACGAGCAGTACTTC
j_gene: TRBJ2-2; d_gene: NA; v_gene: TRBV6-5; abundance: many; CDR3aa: CASSYSFGNTGELFF; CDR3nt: TGTGCCAGCAGTTACTCATTTGGGAACACCGGGGAGCTGTTTTTT
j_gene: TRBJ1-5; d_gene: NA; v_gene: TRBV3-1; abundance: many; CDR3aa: CASSHGNQPQHF; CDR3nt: TGTGCCAGCAGCCATGGGAATCAGCCCCAGCATTTT
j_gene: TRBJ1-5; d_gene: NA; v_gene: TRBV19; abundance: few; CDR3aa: CATGGYSNQPQHF; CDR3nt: TGTGCCACTGGCGGGTATAGCAATCAGCCCCAGCATTTT
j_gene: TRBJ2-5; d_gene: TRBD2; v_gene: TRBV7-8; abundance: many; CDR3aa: CASSPRTSGGRRETQYF; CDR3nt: TGTGCCAGCAGCCCCCGGACTAGCGGGGGCCGCCGGGAGACCCAGTACTTC
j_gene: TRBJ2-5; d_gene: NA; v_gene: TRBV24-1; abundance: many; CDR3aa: CATSEPVIETQYF; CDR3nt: TGTGCCACCAGTGAACCGGTGATCGAGACCCAGTACTTC
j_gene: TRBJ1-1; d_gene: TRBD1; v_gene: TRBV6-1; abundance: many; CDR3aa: CASSDDRGIIDTEAFF; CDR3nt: TGTGCCAGCAGTGACGACAGGGGGATTATCGACACTGAAGCTTTCTTT
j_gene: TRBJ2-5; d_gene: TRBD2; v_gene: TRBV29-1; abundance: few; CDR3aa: CSVPRTSVETQYF; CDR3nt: TGCAGCGTTCCCAGGACTAGCGTGGAGACCCAGTACTTC
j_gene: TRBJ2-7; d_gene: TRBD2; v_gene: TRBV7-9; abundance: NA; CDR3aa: CASSLDSGGTWQYF; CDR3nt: TGTGCCAGCAGCTTAGATTCGGGAGGAACGTGGCAGTACTTC
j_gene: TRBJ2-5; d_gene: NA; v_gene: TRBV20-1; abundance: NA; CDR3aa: CSAQSLVGAQETQYF; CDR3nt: TGCAGTGCTCAATCACTAGTGGGGGCACAAGAGACCCAGTACTTC
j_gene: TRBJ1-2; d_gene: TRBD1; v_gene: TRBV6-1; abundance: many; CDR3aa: CASTIDRAQYGYTF; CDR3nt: TGTGCCAGCACTATCGACAGGGCCCAGTATGGCTACACCTTC
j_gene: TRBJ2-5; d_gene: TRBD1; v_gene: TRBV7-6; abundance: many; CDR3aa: CASSPRQGMRGETQYF; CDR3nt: TGTGCCAGCAGCCCAAGACAGGGCATGAGGGGAGAGACCCAGTACTTC
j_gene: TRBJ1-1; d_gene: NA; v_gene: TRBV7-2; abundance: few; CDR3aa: CASSLRPDLANTEAFF; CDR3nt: TGTGCCAGCAGCTTACGCCCGGACTTAGCGAACACTGAAGCTTTCTTT
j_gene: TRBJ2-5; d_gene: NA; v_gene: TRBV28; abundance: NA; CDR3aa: CASSFGWGAPEEETQYF; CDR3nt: TGTGCCAGCAGTTTTGGGTGGGGGGCGCCGGAGGAAGAGACCCAGTACTTC
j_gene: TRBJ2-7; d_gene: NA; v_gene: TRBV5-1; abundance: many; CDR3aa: CASSLDPGAGSYEQYF; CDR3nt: TGCGCCAGCAGCTTGGATCCAGGGGCGGGCTCCTACGAGCAGTACTTC
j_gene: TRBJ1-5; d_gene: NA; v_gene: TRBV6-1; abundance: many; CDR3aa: CASSGYREGNQPQHF; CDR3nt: TGTGCCAGCAGTGGTTACAGGGAAGGCAATCAGCCCCAGCATTTT
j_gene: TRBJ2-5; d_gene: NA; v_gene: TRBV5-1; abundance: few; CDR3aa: CASSLAGPLETQYF; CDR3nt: TGCGCCAGCAGCTTGGCGGGACCTCTGGAGACCCAGTACTTC
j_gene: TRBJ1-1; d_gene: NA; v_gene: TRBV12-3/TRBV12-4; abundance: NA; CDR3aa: CASRSTRPEAFF; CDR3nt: TGTGCCAGCAGAAGTACACGTCCAGAAGCTTTCTTT
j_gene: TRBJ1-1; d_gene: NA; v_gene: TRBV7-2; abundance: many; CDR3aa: CASSPTDRDAFF; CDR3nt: TGTGCCAGCAGCCCTACCGACAGAGATGCTTTCTTT
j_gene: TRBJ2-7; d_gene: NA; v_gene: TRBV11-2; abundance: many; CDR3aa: CASSLNGQYF; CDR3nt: TGTGCCAGCAGCTTGAACGGGCAGTACTTC
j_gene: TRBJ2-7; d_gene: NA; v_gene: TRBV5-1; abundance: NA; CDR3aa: CASSLDLDPPAYEQYF; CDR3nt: TGCGCCAGCAGCTTGGATCTGGACCCCCCCGCCTACGAGCAGTACTTC
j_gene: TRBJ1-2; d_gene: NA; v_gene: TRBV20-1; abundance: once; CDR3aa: CSAAGAYSYTF; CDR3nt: TGCAGTGCCGCAGGGGCGTATAGCTACACCTTC
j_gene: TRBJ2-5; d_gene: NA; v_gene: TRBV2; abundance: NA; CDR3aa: CASSATRETQYF; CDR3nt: TGTGCCAGCAGTGCCACAAGGGAGACCCAGTACTTC
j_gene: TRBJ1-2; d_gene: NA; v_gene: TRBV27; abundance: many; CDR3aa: CASSLSLGFAYGYTF; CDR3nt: TGTGCCAGCAGTTTATCCTTAGGTTTCGCCTATGGCTACACCTTC
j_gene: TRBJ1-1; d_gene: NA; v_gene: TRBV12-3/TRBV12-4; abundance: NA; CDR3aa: CASSIQFMNTEAFF; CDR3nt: TGTGCCAGCAGCATACAGTTCATGAACACTGAAGCTTTCTTT
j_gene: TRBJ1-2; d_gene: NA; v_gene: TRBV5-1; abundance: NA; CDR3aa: CVSSLDTNYGYTF; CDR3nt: TGCGTCAGCAGCCTGGACACGAACTATGGCTACACCTTC
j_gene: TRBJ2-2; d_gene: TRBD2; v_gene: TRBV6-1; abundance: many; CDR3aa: CASERGANTGELFF; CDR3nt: TGTGCCAGCGAGCGGGGGGCGAACACCGGGGAGCTGTTTTTT
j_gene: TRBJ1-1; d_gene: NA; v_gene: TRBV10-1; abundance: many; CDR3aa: CASSESRVGTEAFF; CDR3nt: TGCGCCAGCAGTGAGTCGAGGGTAGGCACTGAAGCTTTCTTT
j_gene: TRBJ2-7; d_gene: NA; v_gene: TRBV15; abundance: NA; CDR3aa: CATSRGARAYEQYF; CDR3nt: TGTGCCACCAGCAGAGGGGCCCGCGCCTACGAGCAGTACTTC
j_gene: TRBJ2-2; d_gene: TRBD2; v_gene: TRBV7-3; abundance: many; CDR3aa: CASSLIGRGELFF; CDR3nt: TGTGCCAGCAGCTTAATCGGGAGGGGGGAGCTGTTTTTT
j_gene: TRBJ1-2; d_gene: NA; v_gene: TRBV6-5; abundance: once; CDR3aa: CASSYSVSDYGYTF; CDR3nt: TGTGCCAGCAGTTACTCGGTTTCAGACTATGGCTACACCTTC
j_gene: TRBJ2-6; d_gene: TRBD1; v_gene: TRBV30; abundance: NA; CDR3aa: CAWSATGTAGANVLTF; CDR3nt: TGTGCCTGGAGCGCAACAGGGACAGCGGGGGCCAACGTCCTGACTTTC
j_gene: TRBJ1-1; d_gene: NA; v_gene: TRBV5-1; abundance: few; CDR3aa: CASSKLQTANTEAFF; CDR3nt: TGCGCCAGCAGCAAACTCCAGACGGCGAACACTGAAGCTTTCTTT
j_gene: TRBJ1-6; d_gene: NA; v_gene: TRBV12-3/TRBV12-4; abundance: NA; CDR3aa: CASSLGQFYNSPLHF; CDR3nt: TGTGCCAGCAGTTTAGGACAGTTCTATAATTCACCCCTCCACTTT
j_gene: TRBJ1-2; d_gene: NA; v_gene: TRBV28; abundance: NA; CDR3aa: CASTMIGAYGYTF; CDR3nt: TGTGCCAGCACCATGATTGGGGCCTATGGCTACACCTTC
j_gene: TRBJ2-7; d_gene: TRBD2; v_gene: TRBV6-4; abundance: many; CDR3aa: CASSYTRGGYEQYF; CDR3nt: TGTGCCAGCAGTTACACTCGGGGAGGGTACGAGCAGTACTTC
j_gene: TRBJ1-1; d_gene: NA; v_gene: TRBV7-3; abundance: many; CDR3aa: CASSLSTPPYTEAFF; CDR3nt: TGTGCCAGCAGCTTATCTACCCCTCCGTACACTGAAGCTTTCTTT
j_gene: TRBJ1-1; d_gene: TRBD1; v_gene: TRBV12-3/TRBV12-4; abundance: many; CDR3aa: CASSFVDRAEAFF; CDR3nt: TGTGCCAGCAGTTTCGTGGACAGGGCTGAAGCTTTCTTT
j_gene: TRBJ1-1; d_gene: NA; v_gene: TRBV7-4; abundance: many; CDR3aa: CASSPVSRGTEAFF; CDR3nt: TGTGCCAGCAGCCCGGTTAGTCGGGGGACTGAAGCTTTCTTT
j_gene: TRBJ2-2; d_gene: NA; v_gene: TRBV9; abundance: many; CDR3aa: CASSPSPTSRGHGELFF; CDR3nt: TGTGCCAGCAGCCCCAGCCCAACATCCAGAGGGCACGGGGAGCTGTTTTTT
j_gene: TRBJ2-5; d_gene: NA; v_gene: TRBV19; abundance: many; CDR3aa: CASSIGGSQETQYF; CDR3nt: TGTGCCAGTAGTATAGGGGGGTCCCAAGAGACCCAGTACTTC
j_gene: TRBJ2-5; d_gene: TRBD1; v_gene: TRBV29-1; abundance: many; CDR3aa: CSARQGETQYF; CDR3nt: TGCAGCGCCCGACAGGGGGAGACCCAGTACTTC
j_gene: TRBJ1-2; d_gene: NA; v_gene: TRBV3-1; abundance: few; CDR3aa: CASSQDSGSSNYGYTF; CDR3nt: TGTGCCAGCAGCCAAGATTCTGGCAGTTCTAACTATGGCTACACCTTC
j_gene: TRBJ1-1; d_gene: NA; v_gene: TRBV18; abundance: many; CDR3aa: CASSPLGEHTEAFF; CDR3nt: TGTGCCAGCTCACCACTGGGTGAGCACACTGAAGCTTTCTTT
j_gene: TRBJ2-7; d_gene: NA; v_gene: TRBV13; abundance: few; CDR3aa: CASSLGRSTGIPQAYEQYF; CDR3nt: TGTGCCAGCAGCTTAGGGCGATCAACAGGGATACCTCAAGCCTACGAGCAGTACTTC
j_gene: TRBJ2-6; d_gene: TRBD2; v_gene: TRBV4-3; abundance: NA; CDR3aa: CASSHAGTSSGANVLTF; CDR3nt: TGCGCCAGCAGCCACGCCGGGACTAGCTCTGGGGCCAACGTCCTGACTTTC
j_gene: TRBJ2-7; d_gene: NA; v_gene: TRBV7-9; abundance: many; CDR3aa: CASSPRGNYEQYF; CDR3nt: TGTGCCAGCAGCCCCCGGGGGAACTACGAGCAGTACTTC
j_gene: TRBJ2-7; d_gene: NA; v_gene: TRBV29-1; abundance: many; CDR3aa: CSALRHYEQYF; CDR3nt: TGCAGCGCACTCCGGCACTACGAGCAGTACTTC
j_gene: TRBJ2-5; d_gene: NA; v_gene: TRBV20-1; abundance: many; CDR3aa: CSARGVQATQYF; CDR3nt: TGCAGTGCTAGGGGCGTACAAGCGACCCAGTACTTC
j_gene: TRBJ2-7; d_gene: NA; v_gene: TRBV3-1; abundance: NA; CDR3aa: CASSQEPGNEQYF; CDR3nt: TGTGCCAGCAGCCAAGAGCCGGGTAACGAGCAGTACTTC